This TCR beta chain was identified in a study of T cell responses to AZD1222 COVID-19 vaccine. Study results and limitations: At baseline, just six AZD1222 recipients tested seropositive.

Worth noting for this clone: What it recognizes is unknown.

Only in-frame clones appear in the TCRdb table, and some are missing; sequencing was by immunoSEQ multiplex PCR. The data hold 75,000 to 100,000 clones, with approximately 88% observed a single time. The origin of this receptor is an adult in good health. The material sequenced was peripheral blood, taken on day 0 of AZD1222 vaccination.

CDR3 loop: CASSQINYGYTF. The CDR3 DNA is TGTGCCAGCAGCCAGATTAACTATGGCTACACCTTC. The chain couples TRBV11-2 to TRBJ1-2; D gene uncertain. Germline V gene lookup returns CDR1 SGHAT and CDR2 FQNNGV. The germline V and J ends were trimmed by 5 bases and 1 base, with 5 bases remaining between them. The CDR3 has 12 amino acids. Complete variable domain (other parts from reference TRBV11-2 and TRBJ1-2): EAGVAQSPRYKIIEKRQSVAFWCNPISGHATLYWYQQILGQGPKLLIQFQNNGVVDDSQLPKDRFSAERLKGVDSTLKIQPAKLEDSAVYLCASSQINYGYTFGSGTRLTVV.